This T cell receptor beta chain was recorded in a study of blood T cell repertoires in COVID-19. Study at large: Acute-phase and convalescent COVID-19 samples originated in the United States, Italy and Spain. The analysed material was cDNA or gDNA that came from T cells, B-cell-depleted T cells, or PBMCs.

Trimming shortened V by 0 bases and J by 1 base, and 7 bases separated the two germline ends. Germline V gene data show CDR1 as SGDLS and CDR2 as YYNGEE. CDR3 length equals 14 residues. In the original processing: Reference gene primer amplification gave estimated nucleated cell counts. Data came from immunoSEQ multiplex PCR; TCRdb stores just in-frame clones and leaves some out. That table is the source of V, J and clone size, and D and trimming were worked out from the DNA. The sample has about 130,000 clones; nearly 90% are singletons. The specimen sequenced was peripheral blood. This chain links TRBV9 with TRBJ2-5; no reliable D call. The TCR comes from a woman of 80 years or more with acute or convalescent COVID-19. The CDR3 spells CASSVDTLQETQYF. For the CDR3, the DNA is TGTGCCAGCAGCGTAGATACTCTCCAAGAGACCCAGTACTTC. The whole variable domain, filled in from reference TRBV9 and TRBJ2-5, reads DSGVTQTPKHLITATGQRVTLRCSPRSGDLSVYWYQQSLDQGLQFLIQYYNGEERAKGNILERFSAQQFPDLHSELNLSSLELGDSALYFCASSVDTLQETQYFGPGTRLLVL.